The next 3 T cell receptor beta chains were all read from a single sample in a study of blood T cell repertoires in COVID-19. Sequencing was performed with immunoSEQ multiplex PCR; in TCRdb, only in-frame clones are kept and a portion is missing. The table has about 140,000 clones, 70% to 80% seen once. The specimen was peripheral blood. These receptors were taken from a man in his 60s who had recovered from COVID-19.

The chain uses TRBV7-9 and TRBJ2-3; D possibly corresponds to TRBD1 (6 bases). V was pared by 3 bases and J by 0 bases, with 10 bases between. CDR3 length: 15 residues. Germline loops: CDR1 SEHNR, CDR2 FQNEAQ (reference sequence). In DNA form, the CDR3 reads TGTGCCAGCAGCTTTGGACAGATTAGCACAGATACGCAGTATTTT. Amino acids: CASSFGQISTDTQYF.

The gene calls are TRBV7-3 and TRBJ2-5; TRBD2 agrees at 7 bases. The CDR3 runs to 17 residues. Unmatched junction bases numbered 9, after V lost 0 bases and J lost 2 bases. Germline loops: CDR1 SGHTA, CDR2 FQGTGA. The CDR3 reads CASSLTGGLADQETQYF. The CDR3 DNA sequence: TGTGCCAGCAGCTTAACCGGGGGTCTAGCGGATCAAGAGACCCAGTACTTC.

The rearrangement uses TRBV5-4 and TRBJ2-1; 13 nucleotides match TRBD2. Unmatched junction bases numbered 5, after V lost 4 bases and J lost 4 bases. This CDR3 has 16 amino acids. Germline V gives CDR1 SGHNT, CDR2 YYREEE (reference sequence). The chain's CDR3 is CASSRVTSGGYNEQFF. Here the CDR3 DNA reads TGTGCCAGCAGCAGGGTGACTAGCGGGGGGTACAATGAGCAGTTCTTC.